A single T cell receptor beta chain is shown here with its context. This specimen comes from a study of blood T cell repertoires in COVID-19. About the study: The samples span acute and convalescent COVID-19 from the United States, Italy and Spain. PBMCs, B-cell-depleted T cells, or T cells were the source of the cDNA or gDNA that made up the material.

Original methodology: Reference gene primer amplification yielded estimated nucleated cell counts. The repertoire was sequenced with immunoSEQ multiplex PCR; TCRdb's copy has only in-frame clones and lacks some. The V and J calls and clone size were taken over from that table, and D and trimming were inferred from the DNA. The sample holds 50,000 to 60,000 clones, approximately 91% seen once. The CDR3 runs to 16 residues. Germline V gives CDR1 GTSNPN, CDR2 SVGIG (reference sequence). With 4 bases removed from V and 3 bases from J, the gap between germline ends came to 21 bases. The V and J genes are TRBV30 and TRBJ1-2; tentative D call: TRBD1 (6 bases). The origin of this receptor is a man in his sixties with active COVID-19. The sample was peripheral blood. The CDR3 DNA reads as TGTGCCTGGACCAATCCAGGGGACATTTTTGACTATGGCTACACCTTC. It codes for CAWTNPGDIFDYGYTF.